The next 29 T cell receptor beta chains were all read from a single sample in a study of regulatory T cells in long-lasting Graves disease. Time point reported: persistent/refractory GD, antithyroid drugs over 5 years with positive TRAb. RNA extracted from PBMCs served as the sequencing template. CDR3-region Arm-PCR and iRepertoire HTBI primers produced the TCR beta libraries. TCRdb processed the multiplex PCR reads anew with MiXCR; each CDR3 protein has one entry. The sample has 400,000 to 500,000 distinct CDR3 sequences; roughly 21% are singletons. This specimen consisted of peripheral blood mononuclear cells (PBMCs), obtained when the disease was refractory, from a patient treated with antithyroid drugs. The receptor set was obtained from a female donor with Graves disease.

As to this clonotype: This CDR3 fails to terminate in the conserved phenylalanine or tryptophan, so it likely reflects a read error. The rearrangement joins TRBV28 to TRBJ2-2, with D possibly being TRBD2 (6 bases). Trimming left V 6 bases short and J 6 bases short, with 11 bases between. Germline V gives CDR1 MDHEN, CDR2 SYDVKM. CDR3 size: 13 residues. DNA for the CDR3: TGTGCCAGCAGGTCGGGAGCTTCCGGGGAGCTGTTTTCT. Its protein product is CASRSGASGELFS.

V is TRBV28 and J is TRBJ2-7, with D perhaps TRBD1 (5 bases). In germline, CDR1 is MDHEN, CDR2 SYDVKM. V was trimmed by 2 bases and J by 3 bases, leaving 20 bases between them. There are 17 residues in the CDR3. Written as DNA, the CDR3 is TGTGCCAGCAGTTTAACCCCGGACACCGCAATCCTCTACGAGCAGTACTTC. It translates to CASSLTPDTAILYEQYF. The full variable domain, completed using reference TRBV28 and TRBJ2-7, is DVKVTQSSRYLVKRTGEKVFLECVQDMDHENMFWYRQDPGLGLRLIYFSYDVKMKEKGDIPEGYSVSREKKERFSLILESASTNQTSMYLCASSLTPDTAILYEQYFGPGTRLTVT.

The V call is TRBV19, the J call TRBJ1-2, with D possibly being TRBD1 (5 bases). The CDR3 runs to 14 residues. The V gene's germline CDR1 is LNHDA and CDR2 SQIVND (reference sequence). V shed 10 bases and J shed 4 bases, with 19 bases lying between them. The CDR3 reads CATSLRGLGYGYTF. CDR3 in DNA: TGTGCCACCTCCCTCCGGGGGTTGGGCTATGGCTACACCTTC.

The rearrangement uses TRBV13 and TRBJ2-7; D tentatively reads TRBD1 or TRBD2 (5 bases each). V was pared by 5 bases and J by 0 bases, with 17 bases between. The CDR3 consists of 16 residues. Germline V CDR1 and CDR2: PRHDT, FYEKMQ (reference sequence). CDR3: CASSLVAERGSYEQYF. CDR3 sequence (DNA): TGTGCCAGCAGCCTTGTGGCGGAGAGGGGCTCCTACGAGCAGTACTTC.

In its sample, this clonotype was seen many times. The CDR3 sequence is CASSLRGRPMGYTF. CDR3 in DNA: TGTGCCAGCAGTTTACGGGGACGTCCTATGGGCTACACCTTC. This chain links TRBV28 with TRBJ1-2; D is possibly TRBD1 (5 bases). The CDR3 contains 14 residues. From germline, CDR1 is MDHEN and CDR2 SYDVKM. The ends were cut back, 2 bases at V and 8 bases at J, with 15 bases in the middle.

In this sample, this clonotype turned up many times. The gene calls are TRBV6-1 and TRBJ1-5, with D uncertain. This CDR3 is built from 16 residues. Germline CDR1 and CDR2: MNHNS and SASEGT. V dropped 2 bases and J dropped 2 bases, with 13 bases sitting between them. The CDR3 DNA reads as TGTGCCAGCAGTGAACGGGGTAGAAGCCGCAATCAGCCCCAGCATTTT. Translation gives CASSERGRSRNQPQHF.

This clonotype appeared a few times. The chain joins TRBV3-1 to TRBJ2-1; the match to TRBD2 covers 9 bases. J was trimmed by 14 bases and V by 1 base; bases with no gene match: 9. The CDR3 runs to 14 residues. Germline CDR1 and CDR2: LGHDT and YNNKEL (reference sequence). CDR3 protein: CASSQGWRGGGEFF. CDR3 bases: TGTGCCAGCAGCCAAGGGTGGCGGGGGGGAGGGGAGTTCTTC.

This clonotype was counted between two and nine times. The chain uses TRBV19 and TRBJ1-2; 11 nucleotides align to TRBD1. The germline V gene has CDR1 LNHDA and CDR2 SQIVND (reference sequence). This CDR3 comprises 14 residues. The ends lost 3 bases at V and 5 bases at J; junction bases unmatched: 2. The CDR3 sequence: CASSMGQGEYGYTF. The CDR3 nucleotides are TGTGCCAGTAGTATGGGACAGGGGGAGTATGGCTACACCTTC. Based on the CDR3 plus reference TRBV19 and TRBJ1-2, the full variable domain is DGGITQSPKYLFRKEGQNVTLSCEQNLNHDAMYWYRQDPGQGLRLIYYSQIVNDFQKGDIAEGYSVSREKKESFPLTVTSAQKNPTAFYLCASSMGQGEYGYTFGSGTRLTVV.

This clonotype was counted a few times. This sequence joins TRBV7-8 and TRBJ1-6; TRBD1 aligns across 9 bases. There are 15 residues in the CDR3. Looked up from germline, CDR1 is SGHVS and CDR2 is FQNEAQ. V lost 5 bases to trimming and J lost 10 bases; unmatched junction nucleotides: 9. The CDR3 spells CASSQGQGLMSPLHF. CDR3 in DNA: TGTGCCAGCAGCCAGGGACAGGGATTGATGTCACCCCTCCACTTT.

Regarding this clonotype: Being one base from a much bigger clone, this may be a read error. This CDR3 is missing its conserved last phenylalanine or tryptophan, likely due to a read error. The CDR3 protein is CASSLPSWGIIAEAFL. The CDR3 DNA follows: TGTGCCAGCAGTTTACCAAGCTGGGGCATCATTGCTGAAGCTTTCCTT. The rearrangement links TRBV28 to TRBJ1-1, with D possibly being TRBD1 (5 bases). CDR3 length equals 16 residues. V dropped 2 bases and J dropped 6 bases, with 19 bases sitting between them. Germline V lookup: CDR1 MDHEN, CDR2 SYDVKM.

This clonotype was picked up a small number of times. CDR3 bases: TGCAGCGTTGAACAGACGCCGGGGGAAAAACTGTTTTTT. Protein sequence: CSVEQTPGEKLFF. The chain has TRBV29-1 and TRBJ1-4; D is ambiguous. Germline CDR1 and CDR2: SQVTM and ANQGSEA. Deletions cut 2 bases from V and 8 bases from J, with 12 bases between. The CDR3 spans 13 residues.

The table lists this clonotype with many counts. The chain links TRBV28 to TRBJ2-5; D remains ambiguous. The V end lost 1 base, the J end lost 0 bases, and 12 bases lay between the germline ends. The CDR3 covers 16 residues. Germline loops: CDR1 MDHEN, CDR2 SYDVKM. CDR3 DNA: TGTGCCAGCAGTTTATCTTCAGGTCTTCACCAAGAGACCCAGTACTTC. Its translation: CASSLSSGLHQETQYF.

Details on this clonotype: A junction end diverges from the germline sequence, so it may reflect a read error. The V call is TRBV3-1, the J call TRBJ1-6; 8 bases line up with TRBD1. Germline lookup yields CDR1 LGHDT and CDR2 YNNKEL (reference sequence). The CDR3 extends over 14 amino acids. The CDR3 protein is CASSLDRGGSPPHF. CDR3 DNA sequence: TGTGCCAGCAGCCTCGACAGGGGCGGCTCACCCCCCCACTTT. Combining the CDR3 with reference TRBV3-1 and TRBJ1-6 gives the whole variable domain DTAVSQTPKYLVTQMGNDKSIKCEQNLGHDTMYWYKQDSKKFLKIMFSYNNKELIINETVPNRFSPKSPDKAHLNLHINSLELGDSAVYFCASSLDRGGSPPHFGNGTRLTVT.

This clonotype was recorded a few times. The chain combines TRBV28 with TRBJ2-1; tentatively, D is TRBD2 (5 bases). The CDR3 contains 13 residues. V lost 3 bases to trimming and J lost 5 bases, with 8 bases between them. Germline lookup yields CDR1 MDHEN and CDR2 SYDVKM. In DNA form, the CDR3 reads TGTGCCAGCAGTTTGCAGAGGGACAATGAGCAGTTCTTC. Translated, it gives CASSLQRDNEQFF.

The sample holds many counts of this clonotype. The rearrangement links TRBV20-1 to TRBJ1-2; D gene ambiguous. CDR1 and CDR2 (germline): DFQATT, SNEGSKA (reference sequence). The CDR3 spans 10 residues. V dropped 3 bases and J dropped 4 bases, with 3 bases sitting between them. CDR3 DNA: TGCAGTGCTAGTAGCTATGGCTACACCTTC. It codes for CSASSYGYTF.

This clonotype was observed at least ten times. This chain joins TRBV28 and TRBJ1-5; D perhaps matches TRBD1 (6 bases). Deletions cut 2 bases from V and 6 bases from J, with 14 bases between. The CDR3 runs 15 residues. The germline V gene encodes CDR1 MDHEN and CDR2 SYDVKM. This chain's CDR3 is CASSLRPGVGQPQHF. Here the CDR3 DNA reads TGTGCCAGCAGTTTAAGGCCAGGGGTTGGTCAGCCCCAGCATTTT.

This clonotype was seen at least ten times. The rearrangement uses TRBV7-8 and TRBJ1-1; D may be TRBD1 (5 bases). Germline CDR1 is SGHVS and CDR2 is FQNEAQ. Trimming cost V 4 bases and J 1 base, with 25 bases left between them. The CDR3 is 19 amino acids. The CDR3 DNA is TGTGCCAGCAGCTCCTCAGACGATACGGGGACCGGGGCGAACACTGAAGCTTTCTTT. It is translated as CASSSSDDTGTGANTEAFF.

This clonotype occurred a few times. This chain links TRBV9 with TRBJ2-7; D uncertain. The germline V gene has CDR1 SGDLS and CDR2 YYNGEE. Deletions cut 2 bases from V and 3 bases from J, with 21 bases between. This CDR3 has 17 amino acids. CDR3 sequence: CASSVSPLVDSGYEQYF. Written as DNA, the CDR3 is TGTGCCAGCAGCGTGTCTCCCCTGGTCGATTCTGGCTACGAGCAGTACTTC. Combining the CDR3 with reference TRBV9 and TRBJ2-7 gives the whole variable domain DSGVTQTPKHLITATGQRVTLRCSPRSGDLSVYWYQQSLDQGLQFLIQYYNGEERAKGNILERFSAQQFPDLHSELNLSSLELGDSALYFCASSVSPLVDSGYEQYFGPGTRLTVT.

This clonotype appeared a few times. The chain recombines TRBV11-2 with TRBJ2-7; TRBD2 matches at 16 bases. Per germline, CDR1 SGHAT and CDR2 FQNNGV. This CDR3 is 18 amino acids long. After removal of 2 bases from V and 6 bases from J, the junction contained 10 bases not matched to a gene. This CDR3 is CASSLSGLAGGPSGEQYF. Here the CDR3 DNA reads TGTGCCAGCAGCTTATCGGGACTAGCGGGGGGGCCTTCCGGCGAGCAGTACTTC.

This clonotype has just a few counts. One junction end does not reproduce the germline sequence, and a read error may be involved. The rearrangement uses TRBV19 and TRBJ2-7; tentatively, D is TRBD2 (6 bases). There are 16 residues in the CDR3. Germline lookup yields CDR1 LNHDA and CDR2 SQIVND (reference sequence). CDR3 amino acids: CAGSRSRGTEVYEQYF. In DNA, the CDR3 is TGTGCCGGTAGTCGCAGTCGGGGGACGGAAGTCTACGAGCAGTACTTC.

This clonotype was observed many times. The J gene is TRBJ1-1, the V gene TRBV5-1; D not certain. This CDR3 has 12 amino acids. V lost 4 bases, J lost 7 bases, and 11 bases lay in between. CDR1 and CDR2 from the germline V gene are SGHRS and YFSETQ. The CDR3: CASSPLRGEAFF. Here the CDR3 DNA reads TGCGCCAGCAGCCCGTTACGGGGTGAAGCTTTCTTT. Complete variable domain (other parts from reference TRBV5-1 and TRBJ1-1): KAGVTQTPRYLIKTRGQQVTLSCSPISGHRSVSWYQQTPGQGLQFLFEYFSETQRNKGNFPGRFSGRQFSNSRSEMNVSTLELGDSALYLCASSPLRGEAFFGQGTRLTVV.

Remarks on this clonotype: A read error may explain this, as a much larger clone is one base away. The rearrangement uses TRBV20-1 and TRBJ1-5; weak D call: TRBD1 (6 bases). This CDR3 contains 15 residues. CDR1 DFQATT and CDR2 SNEGSKA come from the germline V gene (reference sequence). The CDR3 protein is CSARDGFTGRQPRHF. CDR3 coding DNA: TGCAGTGCTAGAGATGGGTTCACAGGGAGACAGCCCCGGCATTTT.

In this sample, this clonotype turned up many times. The rearrangement joins TRBV20-1 to TRBJ1-4; the match to TRBD1 covers 11 bases. Losses at the gene ends were 5 bases for V and 0 bases for J; bases not matched to a gene: 8. Germline V gene data show CDR1 as DFQATT and CDR2 as SNEGSKA (reference sequence). The CDR3 runs to 17 residues. The CDR3 DNA sequence: TGCAGTGCTGGGACAGGGGGTGGTGACTCAACTAATGAAAAACTGTTTTTT. Amino acids: CSAGTGGGDSTNEKLFF.

With regard to this clonotype: This likely stems from a read error, as it lies one base from a far larger clone. The V call is TRBV2, the J call TRBJ2-5; 7 positions agree with TRBD2. The CDR3 consists of 14 residues. In germline, CDR1 is SNHLY, CDR2 FYNNEI. This CDR3 is CAGSWTSGQETQYF. The CDR3 bases are TGTGCCGGCAGTTGGACTAGTGGACAAGAGACCCAGTACTTC.

This clonotype was counted ten times or more. V and J are TRBV28 and TRBJ1-6; 7 bases map to TRBD1. Germline loops: CDR1 MDHEN, CDR2 SYDVKM. The CDR3 consists of 15 residues. After removal of 6 bases from V and 7 bases from J, the junction contained 9 bases not matched to a gene. The CDR3 DNA follows: TGTGCCAGCAGCCCCCGACAGGGAATAAATTCACCCCTCCACTTT. Translated: CASSPRQGINSPLHF.

This chain links TRBV7-9 with TRBJ2-1, with TRBD2 matching 12 bases. Germline V gene lookup returns CDR1 SEHNR and CDR2 FQNEAQ (reference sequence). The V gene end was trimmed by 4 bases and the J gene end by 8 bases; junction bases not matched to a gene: 6. The CDR3 totals 15 residues. The CDR3 is CASSSRLAGAYEQFF. In DNA, the CDR3 is TGTGCCAGCAGCTCCCGACTAGCGGGAGCGTATGAGCAGTTCTTC. Together with reference TRBV7-9 and TRBJ2-1, the CDR3 gives the full variable domain: DTGVSQNPRHKITKRGQNVTFRCDPISEHNRLYWYRQTLGQGPEFLTYFQNEAQLEKSRLLSDRFSAERPKGSFSTLEIQRTEQGDSAMYLCASSSRLAGAYEQFFGPGTRLTVL.

This chain connects TRBV9 to TRBJ2-2; TRBD2 matches at 9 bases. The CDR3 covers 18 residues. The ends lost 0 bases at V and 5 bases at J; junction bases unmatched: 11. The germline V gene encodes CDR1 SGDLS and CDR2 YYNGEE. In DNA, the CDR3 is TGTGCCAGCAGCGTAGGCGAGGGTAGCGGGGGCCCTACCGGGGAGCTGTTTTTT. It yields the protein CASSVGEGSGGPTGELFF.

Of note for this clonotype: The junction differs from germline at one of its ends, possibly a read error. The V and J genes are TRBV7-2 and TRBJ2-7; 7 positions match TRBD1. The CDR3 sequence is 15 residues long. Germline CDR1 reads SGHTA; CDR2 reads FQGNSA. The CDR3 DNA sequence: TGTGCCAGCAGCTCGCAGGGGGATGGTCCGTACGAGCAGCACTTC. Residues: CASSSQGDGPYEQHF.

The chain employs TRBV7-9 and TRBJ1-2; D is unresolved. Trimming removed 5 bases from V and 4 bases from J, with 11 bases in between. The CDR3 contains 13 residues. The germline V gene encodes CDR1 SEHNR and CDR2 FQNEAQ (reference sequence). DNA for the CDR3: TGTGCCAGCAGCCCTCAGGATCCCTATGGCTACACCTTC. It is translated as CASSPQDPYGYTF.